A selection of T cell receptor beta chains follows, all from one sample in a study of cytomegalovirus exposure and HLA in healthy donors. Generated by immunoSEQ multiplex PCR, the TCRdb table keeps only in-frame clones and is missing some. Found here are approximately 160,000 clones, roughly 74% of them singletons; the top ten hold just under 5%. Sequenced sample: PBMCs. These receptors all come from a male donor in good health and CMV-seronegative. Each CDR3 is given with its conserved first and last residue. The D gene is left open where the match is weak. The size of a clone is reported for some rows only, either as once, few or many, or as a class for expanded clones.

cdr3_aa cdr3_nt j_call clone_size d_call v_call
CASSQEEQGNSYEQYF TGCGCCAGCAGCCAAGAGGAACAGGGTAATTCCTACGAGCAGTACTTC TRBJ2-7 few NA TRBV4-3
CASSQETTVLSYEQYF TGCGCCAGCAGCCAAGAAACGACCGTACTATCCTACGAGCAGTACTTC TRBJ2-7 once NA TRBV4-1
CASSSRGSNQPQHF TGTGCCAGCAGTTCACGGGGTTCCAATCAGCCCCAGCATTTT TRBJ1-5 few NA TRBV6-5
CATSARQGGVYEQYF TGTGCCACCAGCGCTCGACAGGGGGGGGTCTACGAGCAGTACTTC TRBJ2-7 NA TRBD1 TRBV15
CASSGQGEQYF TGTGCCAGCAGTGGACAAGGCGAGCAGTACTTC TRBJ2-7 once NA TRBV7-9
CASSFLGTGSEKLFF TGCGCCAGCAGCTTTTTGGGGACAGGGAGCGAAAAACTGTTTTTT TRBJ1-4 few TRBD1 TRBV5-1
CASGVGQGALGSSYNEQFF TGTGCCTCCGGGGTGGGACAGGGGGCTTTGGGGAGCTCCTACAATGAGCAGTTCTTC TRBJ2-1 NA TRBD1 TRBV14
CASSRSSGHYEQYF TGTGCCAGCAGCAGATCCAGCGGGCACTACGAGCAGTACTTC TRBJ2-7 NA NA TRBV27
CASSDGLAGEETQYF TGTGCCAGCAGCGATGGACTAGCGGGAGAAGAGACCCAGTACTTC TRBJ2-5 NA TRBD2 TRBV5-4
CASSSRTGGGTSYEQYF TGTGCCAGCAGCTCTCGGACAGGCGGTGGCACTTCCTACGAGCAGTACTTC TRBJ2-7 NA TRBD1 TRBV7-9
CASSLKGSREQYF TGTGCCAGCAGCTTAAAAGGGAGTCGTGAGCAGTACTTC TRBJ2-7 NA NA TRBV7-2
CASMAVELFF TGTGCCAGCATGGCGGTGGAGCTGTTTTTT TRBJ2-2 NA NA TRBV28
CASSQIALGFTDTQYF TGCGCCAGCAGCCAAATTGCCCTAGGATTCACAGATACGCAGTATTTT TRBJ2-3 NA NA TRBV4-3
CASRLTGARPYEQYF TGTGCCAGCAGATTAACAGGGGCCCGACCCTACGAGCAGTACTTC TRBJ2-7 NA TRBD1 TRBV6-1
CASRLDRGHGYTF TGTGCCAGCAGACTTGACAGGGGCCATGGCTACACCTTC TRBJ1-2 NA TRBD1 TRBV6-5
CASSFGDRVNQPQHF TGTGCCAGCAGTTTCGGGGACAGGGTTAATCAGCCCCAGCATTTT TRBJ1-5 NA TRBD1 TRBV27
CASAPTGSSYNEQFF TGCGCCAGCGCGCCAACAGGAAGCTCCTACAATGAGCAGTTCTTC TRBJ2-1 NA NA TRBV5-1
CASSRDRAWAREQYF TGTGCCAGCAGCCGAGACAGGGCATGGGCCCGGGAGCAGTACTTC TRBJ2-7 once TRBD1 TRBV5-4
CASSLPPGQQETQYF TGTGCCAGCAGCTTACCACCGGGACAGCAAGAGACCCAGTACTTC TRBJ2-5 NA TRBD1 TRBV13
CASSHWNTEAFF TGTGCCAGCAGCCATTGGAACACTGAAGCTTTCTTT TRBJ1-1 NA NA TRBV7-8
CASSKQGATTGELFF TGTGCCAGTAGCAAACAGGGGGCGACCACCGGGGAGCTGTTTTTT TRBJ2-2 NA TRBD1 TRBV19
CASSLLGSVDEQYF TGTGCCAGCAGCTTATTGGGGAGTGTCGACGAGCAGTACTTC TRBJ2-7 NA NA TRBV11-2
CASSLQGDRDYEQYF TGTGCCAGCAGCCTCCAGGGGGACAGGGACTACGAGCAGTACTTC TRBJ2-7 NA TRBD1 TRBV7-9
CASSITGGAEAFF TGTGCCAGCAGCATCACTGGCGGGGCTGAAGCTTTCTTT TRBJ1-1 NA NA TRBV9
CAWIGSGYEQYF TGTGCCTGGATCGGTAGCGGCTACGAGCAGTACTTC TRBJ2-7 once NA TRBV30
CASSLGQGGDTQYF TGCGCCAGCAGCCTGGGACAGGGTGGCGATACGCAGTATTTT TRBJ2-3 NA TRBD1 TRBV5-1
CASSGHRVYEKLFF TGTGCCAGCAGTGGTCACAGGGTCTATGAAAAACTGTTTTTT TRBJ1-4 NA NA TRBV2
CASSPRGTRTDTQYF TGTGCCAGCAGCCCAAGGGGGACTAGGACAGATACGCAGTATTTT TRBJ2-3 once TRBD2 TRBV7-2
CASRTARNTIYF TGCGCCAGCCGGACAGCTCGGAACACCATATATTTT TRBJ1-3 NA NA TRBV23-1
CASSVQQSTGDVTETQYF TGTGCCAGCAGCGTCCAACAATCGACAGGGGACGTCACGGAGACCCAGTACTTC TRBJ2-5 NA TRBD1 TRBV9
CASSPGSTNTGELFF TGCGCCAGCAGTCCCGGGAGTACTAACACCGGGGAGCTGTTTTTT TRBJ2-2 few NA TRBV5-1
CASSAGPSGSPDTQYF TGTGCCAGCAGTGCGGGCCCTAGCGGGAGCCCAGATACGCAGTATTTT TRBJ2-3 NA TRBD2 TRBV6-4
CASSLSGTQYF TGTGCCAGCAGCTTGTCGGGGACCCAGTACTTC TRBJ2-5 NA NA TRBV5-4
CASSGSGAGNDGYTF TGTGCCAGCTCAGGTTCAGGGGCCGGAAACGATGGCTACACCTTC TRBJ1-2 NA NA TRBV18
CASSFQQGGETQYF TGTGCCAGCAGTTTCCAACAGGGGGGAGAGACCCAGTACTTC TRBJ2-5 once TRBD1 TRBV27
CASSPIAGQRETQYF TGTGCCAGCTCCCCTATAGCGGGACAGCGAGAGACCCAGTACTTC TRBJ2-5 NA NA TRBV18
CASSLGRRGEKLFF TGTGCCAGCAGCTTAGGCAGGAGGGGTGAAAAACTGTTTTTT TRBJ1-4 NA NA TRBV11-2
CASSPGEALLGTEAFF TGTGCCAGCTCACCGGGGGAGGCCCTCCTCGGTACTGAAGCTTTCTTT TRBJ1-1 NA NA TRBV18
CASSVGGANTGELFF TGTGCCAGCAGCGTAGGAGGTGCGAACACCGGGGAGCTGTTTTTT TRBJ2-2 NA NA TRBV9
CASGLARSYGYTF TGTGCCAGCGGTCTCGCCAGGTCCTATGGCTACACCTTC TRBJ1-2 NA NA TRBV27
CASSLGDTGNGYTF TGTGCCAGCAGCTTAGGTGATACAGGGAATGGCTACACCTTC TRBJ1-2 NA NA TRBV11-2
CASTDRVGGYTF TGTGCCAGCACCGACAGGGTGGGCGGCTACACCTTC TRBJ1-2 NA TRBD1 TRBV27
CASSSSGGAGDTQYF TGTGCCAGCAGCTCAAGCGGGGGGGCCGGAGATACGCAGTATTTT TRBJ2-3 few TRBD2 TRBV6-4
CASSSGPNQPQHF TGTGCCAGCAGCTCGGGTCCTAATCAGCCCCAGCATTTT TRBJ1-5 NA NA TRBV7-3
CAISDVADRVTQPQHF TGTGCCATCAGTGACGTCGCCGACAGGGTAACCCAGCCCCAGCATTTT TRBJ1-5 NA TRBD1 TRBV10-3
CSVDGGYEQYF TGCAGCGTTGACGGGGGGTACGAGCAGTACTTC TRBJ2-7 NA TRBD2 TRBV29-1
CASGLVSLGGFGLETQYF TGTGCTAGTGGTTTGGTATCATTGGGAGGGTTCGGCCTTGAGACCCAGTACTTC TRBJ2-5 NA TRBD2 TRBV12-5
CAWSVQGAGNQPQHF TGTGCCTGGAGTGTACAGGGCGCGGGCAATCAGCCCCAGCATTTT TRBJ1-5 NA NA TRBV30
CASSETPEDYGYTF TGTGCCAGCAGTGAAACCCCTGAGGACTATGGCTACACCTTC TRBJ1-2 NA NA TRBV2
CASSYSGIESYGYTF TGTGCCAGCAGCTATTCGGGTATCGAGAGCTATGGCTACACCTTC TRBJ1-2 NA NA TRBV9
CASSQGGLLRINYESGAFF TGCGCCAGCAGCCAGGGGGGACTACTACGAATCAACTACGAGAGTGGAGCTTTCTTT TRBJ1-1 medium-sized NA TRBV4-1
CASRSGGFTGYTF TGTGCCAGCAGGTCCGGGGGGTTTACTGGCTACACCTTC TRBJ1-2 NA NA TRBV7-2
CASSSGAGADVTQYF TGTGCCAGCAGCTCAGGCGCGGGAGCTGATGTTACGCAGTATTTT TRBJ2-3 few TRBD2 TRBV7-3
CASSVAPRADSGNTIYF TGTGCCAGCAGCGTAGCACCCAGGGCGGATAGTGGAAACACCATATATTTT TRBJ1-3 NA NA TRBV9
CAIGGTSGGQRDEQFF TGTGCCATCGGTGGGACTAGCGGGGGGCAGAGAGATGAGCAGTTCTTC TRBJ2-1 NA TRBD2 TRBV10-3